This T cell receptor (beta chain) was identified during a study of beta chain features in type 1 diabetes. Whole-study findings and limits: People with Type 1 diabetes carried modestly yet significantly shorter TCRB CDR3s in all four CD4+ subsets.

Only a few counts were recorded for this clone. The antigen is not known. The V gene end was trimmed by 8 bases and the J gene end by 5 bases; junction bases not matched to a gene: 7. The length of the CDR3 is 13 residues. Germline V gene data show CDR1 as GTSNPN and CDR2 as SVGIG (reference sequence). Every bit of the isolated RNA underwent reverse transcription, so sequencing read expressed TCRB transcripts. Libraries were prepared by immunoSEQ multiplex PCR; TCRdb keeps only in-frame clonotypes and omits some of them. The table records 300,000 to 350,000 clones, approximately 12% of them present only once.

This clonotype originated in a woman aged 18-30 years with type 1 diabetes. Sample: naive CD4+ T cells from blood. The chain is built from TRBV30 and TRBJ2-5; TRBD2 matches at 11 bases. CDR3 nucleotide sequence: TGTGCCCATACTAGCGGGAGCGAGGAGACCCAGTACTTC. Protein: CAHTSGSEETQYF.